This T cell receptor beta chain was retrieved from a study of blood T cell repertoires in COVID-19 (dated by TCRdb to 2020 to 2022). About the investigation overall: Collaborator samples came from the United States, Italy and Spain and covered acute and convalescent phases of COVID-19. The material from the prospective study consisted of cDNA or gDNA derived from T cells, B-cell-depleted T cells, or PBMCs. Deeply sampled blood TCRbeta repertoires from subjects exposed to, actively infected with, or recovered from COVID-19 were included in the dataset. A freely available public database, intended as a resource for researchers studying the immune response to SARS-CoV-2, is where the repertoires were released. The samples were drawn from two sources: the first 160 participants of the ongoing ImmuneRACE study, and 1,254 subjects contributed by 6 global collaborators. The sample metadata nearly always contained a de-identified subject ID, COVID-19 status, age in years and sex. HLA class I and class II types, where available, came from metadata supplied by the sample provider rather than from assay-based typing. General study outcomes and caveats: The amount of clinical and demographic metadata varied by source and participant and was provided uncurated.

Collaborating institutions collected whole blood in K2EDTA tubes following their own protocols. For TCRbeta analysis, collaborator samples were shipped as frozen whole blood, as isolated PBMCs, or as DNA extracted from either sample type. TCRbeta CDR3 regions were amplified from genomic DNA using the immunoSEQ Assay, a bias-controlled multiplex PCR. Per the authors' processing: Within the assay, amplification of reference gene primers was used to estimate how many nucleated cells each sample contained. To quantify the absolute abundance of each unique TCRbeta CDR3 rearrangement, sequence reads were collapsed and filtered. Productive Simpson clonality was computed per sample as the square root of Simpson's diversity index over productive rearrangements. Not all clones reach the TCRdb copy of this immuneACCESS table, which keeps in-frame sequences only. Checked studies attribute under half of the gap to unresolved V genes and leave the rest unexplained. V and J calls and clone size follow that table, whereas D and trimming were derived from the DNA. The table for this sample lists roughly 30,000 clones; about 90% of them were counted only once. The ten largest clonotypes hold 3.5% of the sample.

Trimming removed 0 bases from V and 10 bases from J, leaving 7 bases between the germline ends. Including the terminal cysteine and phenylalanine, the CDR3 comprises 12 residues. The retained sequence is limited to the CDR3, 36 bases, with the frame set at the first base. Reading the germline V gene gives CDR1 KGHSH and CDR2 LQKENI. Regarding this clone: There is no known antigen for this receptor. The input lacks base qualities; no much larger clone sits a single base away.

This receptor was obtained from a human donor in a cohort sampled during active COVID-19. The chain was built from TRBV18 and TRBJ2-1; no D segment can be confidently identified. The specimen sequenced was peripheral blood. The CDR3 region has the sequence CASSPPPSEQFF. The nucleotide sequence is given as TGTGCCAGCTCACCACCGCCAAGCGAGCAGTTCTTC.